This T cell receptor (beta chain) was recovered during a study of T cell repertoires in cytomegalovirus infection. TCRdb independently ran MiXCR on the reads; one entry per CDR3 protein. The profile shows 740,000 or so distinct CDR3 sequences, 35% of them singletons. The CDR3 is 12 residues long. In germline, CDR1 is KGHDR, CDR2 SFDVKD. V was trimmed by 6 bases and J by 8 bases, leaving 10 bases between them. The clonotype was recovered from a human donor in good health (CMV status not recorded). Some clones in this sample may be carry-over from other donors' samples. The chain uses TRBV24-1 and TRBJ1-5, with D tentatively TRBD1 (5 bases). The specimen was PBMCs. The CDR3 nucleotides read TGTGCCACCAGTAGGGCGGGGGAGCCCCAGCATTTT. Residues: CATSRAGEPQHF.